This is a list of T cell receptor beta chains from one sample in a study of blood T cell repertoires in COVID-19. Assay used: immunoSEQ multiplex PCR; TCRdb lists only in-frame clones, some missing. The top ten clones hold 2.9% of a sample with about 210,000 clones, about 86% of them seen once. Sequences were obtained from peripheral blood. These receptors originate from a man aged 50 or older with active or convalescent COVID-19. Each CDR3 is given with its conserved first and last residue. Each record gives: J gene, D gene, clone size, V gene, CDR3 DNA, CDR3 protein. D genes are given only for firm matches. Only some rows state a clone size, as once, few, many or a class for expanded clones.

>TRBJ2-2|TRBD1|-|TRBV6-5
TGTGCCAGCAGTACTACAGGGGATGGCGGGGAGCTGTTTTTT
CASSTTGDGGELFF
>TRBJ2-3|-|-|TRBV15
TGTGCCACCAGCAGCCACACAGATACGCAGTATTTT
CATSSHTDTQYF
>TRBJ1-3|-|-|TRBV5-1
TGCGCCAGCAGCCTGCAGGGGCTCCCTGGAAACACCATATATTTT
CASSLQGLPGNTIYF
>TRBJ1-3|-|-|TRBV19
TGTGCCAGTAGCCCCACGGCGACCAGGGCTGGAAACACCATATATTTT
CASSPTATRAGNTIYF
>TRBJ1-6|-|-|TRBV2
TGTGCCAGCAGTGAGGGCAGGGGAAAGAGATCACCCCTCCACTTT
CASSEGRGKRSPLHF
>TRBJ2-4|TRBD2|-|TRBV7-3
TGTGCCAGCAGCTTAATTACTAGCGGGAGCGGGGCCAAAAACATTCAGTACTTC
CASSLITSGSGAKNIQYF
>TRBJ2-7|TRBD1|-|TRBV29-1
TGCAGCGTTGAAGATACTACCGGGACAGGGTACTACGAGCAGTACTTC
CSVEDTTGTGYYEQYF
>TRBJ1-2|-|few|TRBV20-1
TGCAGTGCTAGGGCGAGGCACGGCTACACCTTC
CSARARHGYTF
>TRBJ1-2|TRBD1|-|TRBV5-1
TGCGCCAGCAGCCCCGGGGACAGGGGTAACTATGGCTACACCTTC
CASSPGDRGNYGYTF
>TRBJ2-3|-|-|TRBV30
TGTGCCTGGAAACTCGGGGGAGGCGGCACAGATACGCAGTATTTT
CAWKLGGGGTDTQYF
>TRBJ2-1|-|-|TRBV29-1
TGCAGCGTTGTCCCGGGGTATGGGGGGGCCTCCTACAATGAGCAGTTCTTC
CSVVPGYGGASYNEQFF
>TRBJ1-1|-|-|TRBV2
TGTGCCAGCAGCAACGGGGGGATCAGGGGTAAGACTGAAGCTTTCTTT
CASSNGGIRGKTEAFF
>TRBJ2-2|-|-|TRBV9
TGTGCCAGCAGCCAATCCACCGGGGAGCTGTTTTTT
CASSQSTGELFF
>TRBJ1-2|-|-|TRBV5-3
TGTGCCAGAATCCTTTCGGGGGGCACGGTCTATGGCTACACCTTC
CARILSGGTVYGYTF
>TRBJ2-5|-|-|TRBV5-4
TGTGCCAGCAGCTTGCCCGGGAGCCCTACGGAGACCCAGTACTTC
CASSLPGSPTETQYF
>TRBJ1-2|TRBD1|-|TRBV6-2/TRBV6-3
TGTGCCAGCAGTTACCCGGACAGGGGCTCCTATGGCTACACCTTC
CASSYPDRGSYGYTF